This is a list of T cell receptor beta chains from one sample in a study of blood T cells in healthy people across ages. One entry per CDR3 protein, called by TCRdb with MiXCR from the 5' RACE reads. Of roughly 1.7 million distinct CDR3 sequences in the sample, around 36% were seen once. What was sequenced was blood. The source is a woman aged 25 to 39 in good health. The CDR3 runs from the conserved cysteine through the conserved F or W. The order of the fields is D gene, V gene, CDR3 protein. D genes are given only for firm matches.

d_gene: NA
v_gene: TRBV4-1
CDR3aa: CASSHEQGLPYEQYF

d_gene: TRBD2
v_gene: TRBV20-1
CDR3aa: CSASTPSGNYEQYF

d_gene: TRBD1
v_gene: TRBV2
CDR3aa: CARGTGDGYTF

d_gene: NA
v_gene: TRBV12-3/TRBV12-4
CDR3aa: CASSSIKEINQPQHF

d_gene: NA
v_gene: TRBV4-1
CDR3aa: CASSQDRGEGELPNYGYTF

d_gene: TRBD1
v_gene: TRBV7-6
CDR3aa: CASSLEPTGPYEQYF

d_gene: NA
v_gene: TRBV29-1
CDR3aa: CSVRGEVLGEQYF

d_gene: NA
v_gene: TRBV5-1
CDR3aa: CASSKDSNSEAFF

d_gene: TRBD1
v_gene: TRBV28
CDR3aa: CASSPSGTASYEQYF

d_gene: TRBD2
v_gene: TRBV2
CDR3aa: CASSQTSRYTDTQYF

d_gene: NA
v_gene: TRBV28
CDR3aa: CASSETTKYEQYF

d_gene: TRBD1
v_gene: TRBV29-1
CDR3aa: CSVEDRAYEQYF

d_gene: NA
v_gene: TRBV7-9
CDR3aa: CASTGALTYNEQFF

d_gene: TRBD1
v_gene: TRBV6-5
CDR3aa: CASLGQHSEEQFF

d_gene: NA
v_gene: TRBV16
CDR3aa: CASSQSGRTKNIQYF

d_gene: NA
v_gene: TRBV15
CDR3aa: CATSTTRTDTQYF

d_gene: NA
v_gene: TRBV20-1
CDR3aa: CSAVVGAKIWEQYF

d_gene: NA
v_gene: TRBV14
CDR3aa: CASSHLGGHEQYF

d_gene: TRBD2
v_gene: TRBV6-5
CDR3aa: CASSSSGSPWNEQFF

d_gene: NA
v_gene: TRBV11-1
CDR3aa: CASTYRGGSSPLHF

d_gene: NA
v_gene: TRBV5-1
CDR3aa: CASNTDTRHSGYTF

d_gene: NA
v_gene: TRBV2
CDR3aa: CASGSARPTDTQYF

d_gene: NA
v_gene: TRBV6-2/TRBV6-3
CDR3aa: CASSYPTRKETQYF

d_gene: NA
v_gene: TRBV11-2
CDR3aa: CASSSIVVGVNTEAFF

d_gene: TRBD1
v_gene: TRBV20-1
CDR3aa: CSASISLRDRVYEQYF

d_gene: NA
v_gene: TRBV6-5
CDR3aa: CASTYGPAQGNEQFF

d_gene: NA
v_gene: TRBV20-1
CDR3aa: CSARGAVVNQPQHF

d_gene: NA
v_gene: TRBV3-1
CDR3aa: CASSQLGMYSYNEQFF

d_gene: NA
v_gene: TRBV2
CDR3aa: CASSEVAALYNEQYF

d_gene: TRBD1
v_gene: TRBV20-1
CDR3aa: CSAPRGTGYWTEAFF

d_gene: TRBD2
v_gene: TRBV5-1
CDR3aa: CASRVGGLAGLKYTDTQYF

d_gene: NA
v_gene: TRBV3-1
CDR3aa: CASSLSIGRGGGYTF

d_gene: NA
v_gene: TRBV9
CDR3aa: CASSTTGFSGANVLTF

d_gene: TRBD2
v_gene: TRBV20-1
CDR3aa: CSAWLLADGTDTQYF

d_gene: NA
v_gene: TRBV18
CDR3aa: CASSPRDGGGTEAFF

d_gene: TRBD1
v_gene: TRBV20-1
CDR3aa: CSARSGQGGGETQYF

d_gene: NA
v_gene: TRBV6-6
CDR3aa: CASSRQDSYNEQFF

d_gene: NA
v_gene: TRBV20-1
CDR3aa: CSAREAGPRGEFF

d_gene: NA
v_gene: TRBV20-1
CDR3aa: CSALTFPGVNQPQHF

d_gene: NA
v_gene: TRBV27
CDR3aa: CASSLSDSLNTEAFF

d_gene: NA
v_gene: TRBV27
CDR3aa: CASSLSTAENQPQHF

d_gene: TRBD2
v_gene: TRBV9
CDR3aa: CASSVVGEGPNNEQFF

d_gene: TRBD2
v_gene: TRBV5-1
CDR3aa: CASSPDPSGGVSGELFF

d_gene: NA
v_gene: TRBV5-1
CDR3aa: CASSLGMGARSLFF

d_gene: NA
v_gene: TRBV12-3/TRBV12-4
CDR3aa: CASTFTGFGQPQHF